This section outlines one TCR beta chain sequence together with its context. The entry originates in a study of blood T cell repertoires in COVID-19. In the study overall: Sources were T cells, B-cell-depleted T cells, or PBMCs; the material itself was cDNA or gDNA.

Sequenced by immunoSEQ multiplex PCR; TCRdb stores in-frame clones only, minus some. Of roughly 60,000 clones listed, approximately 83% are singletons. The sample comprised peripheral blood. The source is a man aged 50 to 60 with COVID-19, enrolled during active disease.

The CDR3, as DNA: TGTGCCAGCAGCCAGGGGGTAGAAGAGACCCAGTACTTC. Protein sequence: CASSQGVEETQYF. The V and J genes are TRBV7-3 and TRBJ2-5; 7 bases map to TRBD1. The germline V gene has CDR1 SGHTA and CDR2 FQGTGA. With 5 bases clipped from V and 3 bases from J, the junction kept 3 bases outside the gene matches. This CDR3 has 13 amino acids.